A single sample gave rise to the 20 T cell receptor beta chains below, sequenced in a study of blood T cell repertoires in COVID-19. Libraries were prepared by immunoSEQ multiplex PCR; TCRdb keeps only in-frame clonotypes and omits some of them. In the table there are more than 130,000 clones, approximately 87% of which are singletons. The material sequenced was peripheral blood. The receptors here all came from a woman between 35 and 50 years old with acute or convalescent COVID-19.

This sequence joins TRBV5-1 and TRBJ2-3, with 8 bases identical to TRBD1. The junction had 8 bases not matched to a gene; V was cut back by 3 bases and J by 2 bases. This CDR3 is 16 amino acids long. From germline, CDR1 is SGHRS and CDR2 YFSETQ. This CDR3 reads CASSWGWDRTTDTQYF. CDR3 nucleotide sequence: TGCGCCAGCAGCTGGGGGTGGGACAGGACCACAGATACGCAGTATTTT.

The chain joins TRBV3-1 (or the pseudogene TRBV3-2) to TRBJ2-3, with D maybe TRBD2 (5 bases). The germline CDR1 and CDR2 sequences are LGHDT and YNNKEL (reference sequence). The CDR3 runs to 15 residues. V was shortened by 0 bases and J by 5 bases, with 12 bases between the two germline ends. CDR3 protein: CASSQETLREDTQYF. CDR3 coding DNA: TGTGCCAGCAGCCAAGAAACCCTCCGGGAAGATACGCAGTATTTT.

V usage is TRBV6-5 and J usage is TRBJ2-7, with TRBD1 matching 7 bases. V was pared by 6 bases and J by 5 bases, with 13 bases of the junction left unmatched. Per germline, CDR1 MNHEY and CDR2 SVGAGI. CDR3 length: 15 residues. CDR3 loop: CASRRQGILVNEQYF. DNA of the CDR3: TGTGCCAGCAGGCGACAGGGAATACTCGTCAACGAGCAGTACTTC.

This rearrangement joins TRBV5-1 to TRBJ2-3; TRBD1 matches at 9 bases. The V segment lost 0 bases and the J segment 3 bases; nucleotides outside the gene matches: 5. This CDR3 comprises 16 residues. CDR1 SGHRS and CDR2 YFSETQ come from the germline V gene. The CDR3 is CASSLAFGQGTDTQYF. The CDR3, as DNA: TGCGCCAGCAGCTTGGCCTTTGGACAGGGGACAGATACGCAGTATTTT.

This clone was recorded only once. The DNA of the CDR3 is TGTGCCAGTAGTATAGCCGGGGGTCGTGGCTACACCTTC. This sequence encodes CASSIAGGRGYTF. This chain links TRBV19 with TRBJ1-2; a weak D match, TRBD1 (5 bases). The CDR3 runs 13 residues. V was clipped by 1 base and J by 7 bases, with 10 bases between them. The germline V gene encodes CDR1 LNHDA and CDR2 SQIVND (reference sequence).

By sample share, this clone is medium-sized. CDR3 sequence reads: CASSEAPGETQYF. The CDR3 nucleotides are TGTGCCAGCAGTGAAGCGCCGGGGGAGACCCAGTACTTC. The V and J genes are TRBV2 and TRBJ2-5; perhaps TRBD2 as D (5 bases). The CDR3 consists of 13 residues. Germline assignment: CDR1 SNHLY and CDR2 FYNNEI. V was shortened by 0 bases and J by 5 bases, with 7 bases between the two germline ends.

A word on this clone: Other DNA sequences of this sample code for an identical CDR3. The CDR3 DNA reads TGTGCCAGCTCACCAAGCGGGAGCACAGATACGCAGTATTTT. This encodes CASSPSGSTDTQYF. The chain joins TRBV18 to TRBJ2-3; a weak D match, TRBD2 (6 bases). Trimming left V 2 bases short and J 0 bases short, with 6 bases between. Germline CDR1 and CDR2: KGHSH and LQKENI. This CDR3 contains 14 residues.

The chain links TRBV28 to TRBJ1-2; tentative D call: TRBD1 (6 bases). The CDR3 is 13 residues long. Germline lookup yields CDR1 MDHEN and CDR2 SYDVKM. The V gene lost 5 bases and the J gene lost 10 bases, with 17 bases spanning the gap. CDR3 sequence (DNA): TGTGCCAGCAGTCTACACAGGGTTCGGGACTACACCTTC. Translating it yields CASSLHRVRDYTF.

This chain connects TRBV5-4 to TRBJ1-2; the match to TRBD1 covers 8 bases. Trimming took 4 bases from V and 2 from J; bases not matched to a gene: 7. Germline CDR1 and CDR2: SGHNT and YYREEE (reference sequence). The CDR3 consists of 15 residues. The CDR3, as DNA: TGTGCCAGCAGCATGGACAGGGTGGCCAACTATGGCTACACCTTC. The encoded protein is CASSMDRVANYGYTF.

The genes are TRBV11-2 and TRBJ1-2; the D is unclear. V lost 5 bases and J 2 bases, leaving 15 bases between the germline ends. The germline CDR1 and CDR2 sequences are SGHAT and FQNNGV. This CDR3 spans 15 amino acids. The CDR3 sequence: CASSPRTDLNYGYTF. The CDR3 DNA reads as TGTGCCAGCAGCCCGCGGACGGACTTGAACTATGGCTACACCTTC. The variable domain in full, with the rest retrieved from reference TRBV11-2 and TRBJ1-2, is EAGVAQSPRYKIIEKRQSVAFWCNPISGHATLYWYQQILGQGPKLLIQFQNNGVVDDSQLPKDRFSAERLKGVDSTLKIQPAKLEDSAVYLCASSPRTDLNYGYTFGSGTRLTVV.

The rearrangement links TRBV7-2 to TRBJ2-2; D is perhaps TRBD2 (5 bases). V lost 7 bases and J 0 bases, leaving 9 bases between the germline ends. In germline, CDR1 is SGHTA, CDR2 FQGNSA. This CDR3 is 14 amino acids long. The CDR3 sequence: CASMDSPNTGELFF. In DNA form, the CDR3 reads TGTGCCAGCATGGACTCCCCGAACACCGGGGAGCTGTTTTTT.

The chain links TRBV9 to TRBJ2-3; TRBD2 matches at 9 bases. Germline V lookup: CDR1 SGDLS, CDR2 YYNGEE. V gave up 2 bases and J gave up 4 bases; unmatched junction bases: 8. The CDR3 is made up of 16 amino acids. The chain's CDR3 is CASSVASGDFSDTQYF. The CDR3 coding sequence is TGTGCCAGCAGCGTTGCTAGCGGGGATTTCTCAGATACGCAGTATTTT.

CDR3 sequence: CASSLASTGSGSPLHF. The CDR3 DNA is TGCGCCAGCAGCTTGGCCTCGACAGGGTCTGGCTCACCCCTCCACTTT. The J gene is TRBJ1-6, the V gene TRBV5-1; 7 bases match TRBD1. Germline V gives CDR1 SGHRS, CDR2 YFSETQ. The J segment lost 10 bases and the V segment lost 0 bases, leaving 10 bases of the junction unmatched. The CDR3 covers 16 residues.

J is TRBJ1-1 and V is TRBV6-5; D unclear. The CDR3 extends over 14 amino acids. Per the germline V gene, CDR1 is MNHEY and CDR2 is SVGAGI. Trimming took off 6 bases at V and 0 bases at J, with 11 bases between the two ends. The CDR3 region is CASRLSIVNTEAFF. The CDR3 nucleotides are TGTGCCAGCAGGCTTTCAATAGTGAACACTGAAGCTTTCTTT.

The chain uses TRBV28 and TRBJ1-1; the match to TRBD1 covers 11 bases. Germline CDR1 reads MDHEN; CDR2 reads SYDVKM. The CDR3 is made up of 17 amino acids. The V gene end was trimmed by 6 bases and the J gene end by 2 bases; junction bases not matched to a gene: 11. The CDR3 DNA reads TGTGCCAGCAGACCTCCCGGGACAGGGGGTCTTAACACTGAAGCTTTCTTT. It yields the protein CASRPPGTGGLNTEAFF.

The chain couples TRBV5-1 to TRBJ2-3, with unresolved D. CDR1 SGHRS and CDR2 YFSETQ come from the germline V gene. The CDR3 has 11 amino acids. The V end lost 4 bases, the J end lost 7 bases, and 7 bases lay between the germline ends. Written as DNA, the CDR3 is TGCGCCAGCAGCCAAACTAATACGCAGTATTTT. Residues: CASSQTNTQYF.

The J gene is TRBJ1-1, the V gene TRBV23-1; D may be TRBD1 (6 bases). TRBV23-1 is assigned to the ORF class and has an uncertain function. The ends were cut back, 2 bases at V and 11 bases at J, with 15 bases in the middle. The CDR3 is 13 amino acids. The DNA for the CDR3 is TGCGCCAGCAGTCAAGGGGGCCTAGAGTGGGCTTTCTTT. Protein: CASSQGGLEWAFF.

This rearrangement joins TRBV19 to TRBJ1-6; 8 bases agree with TRBD1. V was clipped by 3 bases and J by 9 bases; unmatched bases: 10. The CDR3 spans 16 residues. Germline CDR1 reads LNHDA; CDR2 reads SQIVND (reference sequence). CDR3 protein: CASSILTGATISPLHF. The CDR3 DNA sequence: TGTGCCAGTAGTATCTTGACAGGGGCGACCATTTCACCCCTCCACTTT. The full variable domain, its missing parts supplied by reference TRBV19 and TRBJ1-6, is DGGITQSPKYLFRKEGQNVTLSCEQNLNHDAMYWYRQDPGQGLRLIYYSQIVNDFQKGDIAEGYSVSREKKESFPLTVTSAQKNPTAFYLCASSILTGATISPLHFGNGTRLTVT.

This sequence joins TRBV9 and TRBJ2-1; D is perhaps TRBD2 (6 bases). Trimming took off 0 bases at V and 8 bases at J, with 15 bases between the two ends. Germline V gene data show CDR1 as SGDLS and CDR2 as YYNGEE. This CDR3 contains 15 residues. CDR3 amino acids: CASSVVGGSSDEQFF. The CDR3 DNA follows: TGTGCCAGCAGCGTAGTTGGGGGGTCCTCTGATGAGCAGTTCTTC.

This chain joins TRBV20-1 and TRBJ1-1; D is unclear. The CDR3 runs to 10 residues. Germline V lookup: CDR1 DFQATT, CDR2 SNEGSKA (reference sequence). The ends were cut back, 7 bases at V and 3 bases at J, with 6 bases in the middle. DNA of the CDR3: TGCAGTGTCCCCGACACTGAAGCTTTCTTT. Its protein product is CSVPDTEAFF.